This TCR beta chain was documented in a study of shared clonotypes between healthy human individuals. Study context: The composition of the donors was a couple of women and a few men aged 18 to 49. Points from the study as a whole: The naive CD4 repertoires of a handful of donors were compared, and about 5% of clonotypes were shared.

All donors were healthy HIV-negative adults lacking recent acute infections or vaccinations. CD45RO+ cells plus CCR7-negative CD45RA+ TemRA cells formed CD8 memory. As concerns this clone: Its specificity is unknown.

The CDR3 spans 16 residues. From germline, CDR1 is LNHDA and CDR2 SQIVND (reference sequence). The J segment lost 4 bases and the V segment lost 6 bases, leaving 12 bases of the junction unmatched. Measured with immunoSEQ multiplex PCR; TCRdb has only the in-frame clones, and not every one. The sample includes under 350,000 clones, around 90% of them seen just once. The source material was memory CD8+ T cells sorted from blood. Described subset: CD45RO+ cells pooled with CCR7-negative TemRA cells. The sequence was collected from a man aged 18 to 30 in good health. The gene calls are TRBV19 and TRBJ2-3; 8 bases match TRBD2. Here the CDR3 reads CASSPHIGLAADTQYF. The CDR3 DNA follows: TGTGCCAGTAGCCCCCACATCGGACTAGCTGCAGATACGCAGTATTTT.